This entry describes one T cell receptor beta chain. Its antigen is currently unknown. This sample is drawn from a study of cytomegalovirus exposure and HLA in healthy donors. Study-wide results and caveats: In a later analysis, most CMV-associated TCR beta chains appeared HLA-restricted. As a later analysis revealed, the rate of TCR association differed by HLA locus, with DRB1 most and HLA-C fewest. A further, later analysis showed that HLA-associated TCR beta chains (compared with equally common others) were more clonally expanded.

The primer mix had 60 Vbeta and 13 Jbeta primers. Generated by immunoSEQ multiplex PCR, the TCRdb table keeps only in-frame clones and is missing some. The sample has fewer than 95,000 clones, around 80% seen once. This receptor was identified in a man younger than 40 in good health and CMV-seronegative. Input material: PBMCs.

DNA for the CDR3: TGTGCCAGCAGCCGTCTCCGGACAGGGGTGGGCCAAGAGACCCAGTACTTC. Its protein is CASSRLRTGVGQETQYF. The chain recombines TRBV7-9 with TRBJ2-5; 9 bases are a match to TRBD1. The V and J ends lost 5 bases and 1 base, in that order; junction bases with no gene match: 11. Germline loops: CDR1 SEHNR, CDR2 FQNEAQ (reference sequence). The CDR3 spans 17 residues. Full variable domain (missing parts from reference TRBV7-9 and TRBJ2-5): DTGVSQNPRHKITKRGQNVTFRCDPISEHNRLYWYRQTLGQGPEFLTYFQNEAQLEKSRLLSDRFSAERPKGSFSTLEIQRTEQGDSAMYLCASSRLRTGVGQETQYFGPGTRLLVL.